This T cell receptor beta chain was sequenced during a study of T cell responses to AZD1222 COVID-19 vaccine. Study-wide findings and caveats: Unmutated variant regions are reportedly targeted by nearly half of spike-specific TCRs. AZD1222 recipients seropositive at baseline numbered only six or seven. An increase in Spike-specific TCR breadth and depth was observed after two AZD1222 doses.

Per the germline V gene, CDR1 is LGHDT and CDR2 is YNNKEL (reference sequence). After removal of 1 base from V and 8 bases from J, the junction contained 9 bases not matched to a gene. This CDR3 is 16 amino acids long. Note on this clone: Its specificity is not known.

Produced via immunoSEQ multiplex PCR; TCRdb's table is partial and in-frame only. The table lists roughly 80,000 clones, more than 75% of them singletons, with 4% to 5% in the top ten. The genes are TRBV3-1 (or the pseudogene TRBV3-2) and TRBJ1-4; 8 bases agree with TRBD1. This clonotype originated in an adult in good health. The sample consisted of peripheral blood, taken on day 0 of AZD1222 vaccination. The CDR3 bases are TGTGCCAGCAGCCAAGCAGGGGGCAGTTTGGAGGAAAAACTGTTTTTT. Encoded protein: CASSQAGGSLEEKLFF.